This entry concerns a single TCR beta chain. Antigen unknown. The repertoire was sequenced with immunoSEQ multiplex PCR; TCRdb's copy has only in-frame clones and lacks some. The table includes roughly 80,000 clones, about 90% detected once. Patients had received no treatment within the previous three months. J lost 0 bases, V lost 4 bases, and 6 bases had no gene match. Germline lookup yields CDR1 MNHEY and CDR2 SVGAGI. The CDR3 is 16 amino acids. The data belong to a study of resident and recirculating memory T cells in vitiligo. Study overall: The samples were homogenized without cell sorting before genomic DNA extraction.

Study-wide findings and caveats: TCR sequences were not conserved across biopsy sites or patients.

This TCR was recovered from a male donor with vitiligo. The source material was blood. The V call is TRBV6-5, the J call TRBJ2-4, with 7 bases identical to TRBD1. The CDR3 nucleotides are TGTGCCAGCAGTTCGGGACAGCCCTCAGCCAAAAACATTCAGTACTTC. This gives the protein CASSSGQPSAKNIQYF.